This T cell receptor beta chain was sequenced in a study of blood T cell repertoires in COVID-19. Study information: From the United States, Italy and Spain came samples of acute and convalescent COVID-19.

The CDR3 length is 15 residues. Germline V gene lookup returns CDR1 SGHVS and CDR2 FNYEAQ. V trimming: 6 bases; J trimming: 7 bases; junction bases outside the gene matches: 4. Some clones are missing from TCRdb's copy, which holds only in-frame ones; the method was immunoSEQ multiplex PCR. Here the sample spans some 150,000 clones, around 80% being singletons. Participants, about 18 to 89 years old, spanned under 30 US areas. Participants' reported clinical history set cohort assignment. Sequencing was done on a sample of PBMCs or T cells enriched from blood (not recorded which). The sequence was obtained from a woman in her late teens or twenties who had been exposed to COVID-19. The chain carries TRBV7-6 and TRBJ1-6; 12 bases fit TRBD1. The CDR3 loop reads CASRRDRGQNSPLHF. The DNA for the CDR3 is TGTGCCAGCAGGCGGGACAGGGGGCAGAATTCACCCCTCCACTTT.